The 18 T cell receptor beta chains in this list originate from one sample, sequenced in a study of blood T cell repertoires in COVID-19. Libraries were prepared by immunoSEQ multiplex PCR; TCRdb keeps only in-frame clonotypes and omits some of them. The sample shows roughly 130,000 clones, approximately 84% of them seen only once. Sequencing was carried out using peripheral blood. These receptors came from a woman aged 60 to 75 with acute or convalescent COVID-19.

The chain combines TRBV24-1 with TRBJ1-5, with D maybe TRBD1 (6 bases). From germline, CDR1 is KGHDR and CDR2 SFDVKD. The CDR3 consists of 13 residues. Trimming took off 4 bases at V and 4 bases at J, with 7 bases between the two ends. Here the CDR3 DNA reads TGTGCCACCAGTGAAACAGGGAATCAGCCCCAGCATTTT. Protein product: CATSETGNQPQHF.

This clone was recorded once. This chain joins TRBV5-1 and TRBJ2-7; possible D gene TRBD2, 5 bases. There are 14 residues in the CDR3. From germline, CDR1 is SGHRS and CDR2 YFSETQ. V shed 0 bases and J shed 2 bases, with 9 bases lying between them. CDR3 nucleotide sequence: TGCGCCAGCAGCTTGGCGGGGTTCCCCTACGAGCAGTACTTC. Amino acid sequence: CASSLAGFPYEQYF.

V gene TRBV5-1 combines with J gene TRBJ2-3; a weak D match, TRBD1 (6 bases). Germline V lookup: CDR1 SGHRS, CDR2 YFSETQ. The V end was cut by 0 bases, the J end by 4 bases, with 18 bases between. The CDR3 runs 17 residues. The CDR3 region has the DNA TGCGCCAGCAGCTTGGCCGTAGGCAGGGGAAAGGCAGATACGCAGTATTTT. Protein: CASSLAVGRGKADTQYF.

J is TRBJ2-5 and V is TRBV19, with TRBD1 identical over 9 bases. Germline V gene lookup returns CDR1 LNHDA and CDR2 SQIVND (reference sequence). This CDR3 has 16 amino acids. V gave up 5 bases and J gave up 5 bases; unmatched junction bases: 12. The CDR3 reads CASSDPSGTGSETQYF. Written as DNA, the CDR3 is TGTGCCAGTAGTGACCCATCCGGGACAGGGAGCGAGACCCAGTACTTC.

CDR3 coding DNA: TGTGCCAGCAGCTTAGGGAGCACCGGGGAGCTGTTTTTT. Translated: CASSLGSTGELFF. The gene calls are TRBV11-2 and TRBJ2-2; D remains ambiguous. The V end was cut by 1 base, the J end by 4 bases, with 4 bases between. The CDR3 runs 13 residues. The germline V gene encodes CDR1 SGHAT and CDR2 FQNNGV.

V is TRBV28 and J is TRBJ2-1, with TRBD2 matching over 11 bases. Looked up from germline, CDR1 is MDHEN and CDR2 is SYDVKM. This CDR3 has 16 residues. The trim removed 6 bases at V and 6 bases at J, leaving 10 bases unmatched. The CDR3 nucleotides read TGTGCCAGCAGCTATAGCAGGACTAGCGGGCGCAATGAGCAGTTCTTC. This codes for CASSYSRTSGRNEQFF.

The rearrangement uses TRBV7-8 and TRBJ1-1; 7 bases align to TRBD1. This CDR3 contains 15 residues. With 0 bases clipped from V and 5 bases from J, the junction kept 6 bases outside the gene matches. CDR1 and CDR2 from the germline V gene are SGHVS and FQNEAQ. CDR3 sequence reads: CASSLAGTARTEAFF. The CDR3 DNA follows: TGTGCCAGCAGCTTAGCGGGGACAGCACGAACTGAAGCTTTCTTT. The variable domain in full, completed from reference TRBV7-8 and TRBJ1-1, reads GAGVSQSPRYKVAKRGQDVALRCDPISGHVSLFWYQQALGQGPEFLTYFQNEAQLDKSGLPSDRFFAERPEGSVSTLKIQRTQQEDSAVYLCASSLAGTARTEAFFGQGTRLTVV.

This clone was detected a few times. The J gene is TRBJ1-2, the V gene TRBV5-1, with D uncertain. V was cut by 0 bases and J by 5 bases, with 8 bases left in between. The CDR3 spans 13 residues. Germline V gene sequence: CDR1 SGHRS, CDR2 YFSETQ. CDR3 sequence reads: CASSLERMYGYTF. The CDR3 DNA follows: TGCGCCAGCAGCTTGGAGAGGATGTATGGCTACACCTTC.

V gene TRBV2 combines with J gene TRBJ1-2; no firm D call. This CDR3 has 15 amino acids. The V and J ends lost 6 bases and 2 bases respectively, with 16 bases between them. From germline, CDR1 is SNHLY and CDR2 FYNNEI. This CDR3 is CASRSRVTRNYGYTF. CDR3 DNA sequence: TGTGCCAGCAGATCGAGGGTAACGCGAAACTATGGCTACACCTTC.

The CDR3 loop reads CASSYRTTGHGYTF. DNA for the CDR3: TGTGCCAGCAGTTACCGTACGACAGGGCATGGCTACACCTTC. The chain combines TRBV6-5 with TRBJ1-2; 7 nucleotides agree with TRBD1. Looked up from germline, CDR1 is MNHEY and CDR2 is SVGAGI. Germline trimming cut 2 bases from V and 6 bases from J; bases unmatched to any gene: 6. The CDR3 has 14 residues.

V usage is TRBV5-6 and J usage is TRBJ1-2, with 8 bases matching TRBD1. From germline, CDR1 is SGHDT and CDR2 YYEEEE. V lost 8 bases and J lost 7; bases outside the gene matches: 10. This CDR3 region has 13 residues. In DNA form, the CDR3 reads TGTGCCAGTGCAAGCAGGGGGCGGTTTGGCTACACCTTC. Translating gives CASASRGRFGYTF. Full variable domain (remainder filled in from reference TRBV5-6 and TRBJ1-2): DAGVTQSPTHLIKTRGQQVTLRCSPKSGHDTVSWYQQALGQGPQFIFQYYEEEERQRGNFPDRFSGHQFPNYSSELNVNALLLGDSALYLCASASRGRFGYTFGSGTRLTVV.

This chain joins TRBV18 and TRBJ1-1; 7 bases fit TRBD1. CDR1 is KGHSH and CDR2 is LQKENI in the germline V gene. The CDR3 spans 15 residues. With V trimmed by 0 bases and J by 1 base, 2 bases remained unmatched. The CDR3 is CASSPPQGGNTEAFF. The CDR3 bases are TGTGCCAGCTCACCACCCCAGGGGGGGAACACTGAAGCTTTCTTT.

The gene calls are TRBV3-1 (or the pseudogene TRBV3-2) and TRBJ1-5; D unclear. The V gene lost 0 bases and the J gene lost 7 bases, with 7 bases spanning the gap. The CDR3 has 13 amino acids. CDR1 and CDR2 from the germline V gene are LGHDT and YNNKEL (reference sequence). The CDR3 spells CASSQEEGQPQHF. CDR3 in DNA: TGTGCCAGCAGCCAAGAGGAGGGACAGCCCCAGCATTTT.

J is TRBJ1-4 and V is TRBV5-1; D is unclear. The CDR3 totals 12 residues. With 3 bases removed from V and 2 bases from J, the gap between germline ends came to 2 bases. CDR1 is SGHRS, CDR2 YFSETQ, per germline. The CDR3 loop is CASSSTNEKLFF. The CDR3, as DNA: TGCGCCAGCAGCTCTACTAATGAAAAACTGTTTTTT.

This clone was seen only a few times. The J gene is TRBJ1-5, the V gene TRBV7-8, with a possible D match to TRBD1 (5 bases). This CDR3 is 14 amino acids long. Deletions cut 6 bases from V and 0 bases from J, with 9 bases between. Per the germline V gene, CDR1 is SGHVS and CDR2 is FQNEAQ. In nucleotides, the CDR3 is TGTGCCAGCAGGGGGCAGGATAGCAATCAGCCCCAGCATTTT. It specifies CASRGQDSNQPQHF.

As regards this clone: Other DNA variants within this sample encode the same CDR3. V is TRBV9 and J is TRBJ1-4; 9 bases line up with TRBD1. Germline assignment: CDR1 SGDLS and CDR2 YYNGEE. This CDR3 spans 14 amino acids. Trimming at V came to 2 bases and at J to 5 bases, leaving 1 base not matched to a gene. CDR3 coding DNA: TGTGCCAGCAGCGTTGGGACAGGGAATGAAAAACTGTTTTTT. Protein sequence: CASSVGTGNEKLFF. Supplemented by reference TRBV9 and TRBJ1-4, the full variable domain reads DSGVTQTPKHLITATGQRVTLRCSPRSGDLSVYWYQQSLDQGLQFLIQYYNGEERAKGNILERFSAQQFPDLHSELNLSSLELGDSALYFCASSVGTGNEKLFFGSGTQLSVL.

The J gene is TRBJ2-3, the V gene TRBV10-1; TRBD2 agrees at 7 bases. Germline V gene data show CDR1 as WNHNN and CDR2 as SYGVQD (reference sequence). J lost 5 bases, V lost 11 bases, and 10 bases had no gene match. There are 13 residues in the CDR3. Here the CDR3 DNA reads TGCGCCTCTCAAGCGGGGTACGGAGATACGCAGTATTTT. Residues: CASQAGYGDTQYF.

The V and J genes are TRBV7-8 and TRBJ2-6; 7 bases align to TRBD1. The length of the CDR3 is 19 residues. The germline V gene has CDR1 SGHVS and CDR2 FQNEAQ. The junction had 13 bases not matched to a gene; V was cut back by 5 bases and J by 0 bases. CDR3 sequence (DNA): TGTGCCAGCAGCCCCTCAAGACAGGGCAGGGGCTCTGGGGCCAACGTCCTGACTTTC. This translates into CASSPSRQGRGSGANVLTF.